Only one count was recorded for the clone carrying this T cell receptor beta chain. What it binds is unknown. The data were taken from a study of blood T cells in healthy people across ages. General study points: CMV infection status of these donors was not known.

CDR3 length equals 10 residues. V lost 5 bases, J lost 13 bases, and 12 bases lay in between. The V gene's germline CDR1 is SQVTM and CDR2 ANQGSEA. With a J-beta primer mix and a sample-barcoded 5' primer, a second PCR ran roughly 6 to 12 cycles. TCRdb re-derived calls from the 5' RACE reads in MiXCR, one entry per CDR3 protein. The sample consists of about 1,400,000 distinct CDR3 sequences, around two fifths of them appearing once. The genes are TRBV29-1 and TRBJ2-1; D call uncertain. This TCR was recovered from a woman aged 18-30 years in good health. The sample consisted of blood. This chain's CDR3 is CSVNKETQFF. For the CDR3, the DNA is TGCAGCGTTAACAAGGAGACCCAGTTCTTC.